This T cell receptor (beta chain) derives from a study of cytomegalovirus exposure and HLA in healthy donors. The CDR3 is made up of 18 amino acids. Some clones are missing from TCRdb's copy, which holds only in-frame ones; the method was immunoSEQ multiplex PCR. The table lists about 110,000 clones, approximately 85% of them singletons. This clone was seen only once. The TCR comes from a woman aged 18-30 years in good health and CMV-seronegative. The sequenced sample consisted of PBMCs. J is TRBJ1-2 and V is TRBV21-1. TRBV21-1 represents a pseudogene. As DNA, the CDR3 is TGTGCCAGCAGCAAAGGGGGCTTGGAGGGTTCGCCTCTTCATGGCTACACCTTC. Its translation is CASSKGGLEGSPLHGYTF.